The 3 T cell receptor beta chains presented below share a single source sample, sequenced in a study of response to subunit inactivated influenza vaccine. TCRdb ran MiXCR on the RT-PCR reads and lists one entry per CDR3 protein. The data show approximately 730,000 distinct CDR3 sequences, approximately 15% seen once. The sample was PBMCs from blood, taken approximately 15 days before vaccination. The receptors stem from a man aged 45-60 years who received an inactivated influenza vaccine.

The chain uses TRBV28 and TRBJ1-5; maybe TRBD1 (5 bases). Between the trimmed V and J ends, which lost 9 bases and 1 base, there was a span of 13 bases. Per germline, CDR1 MDHEN and CDR2 SYDVKM. This CDR3 is built from 14 residues. The CDR3 DNA reads TGTGCCAGTCAGATCTGGGGGAGCAATCAGCCCCAGCATTTT. This codes for CASQIWGSNQPQHF.

This clonotype has just a few counts. The chain has TRBV29-1 and TRBJ2-3, with TRBD2 matching over 9 bases. Germline V gene sequence: CDR1 SQVTM, CDR2 ANQGSEA. The CDR3 is 16 amino acids. V shed 4 bases and J 5 bases; nucleotides not matched to a gene: 13. CDR3: CSVGRLPGLAEDTQYF. The CDR3, as DNA: TGCAGCGTTGGTCGACTACCGGGACTAGCTGAAGATACGCAGTATTTT.

The gene calls are TRBV12-3 or TRBV12-4 and TRBJ1-5, with 7 positions matching TRBD1. V shed 6 bases and J 7 bases; nucleotides not matched to a gene: 12. The length of the CDR3 is 15 residues. CDR3: CASSRGQVIWQPQHF. The CDR3 DNA follows: TGTGCCAGCAGCCGAGGACAGGTTATCTGGCAGCCCCAGCATTTT.